Each of the 16 T cell receptor beta chains below was sequenced from the same sample in a study of T cell responses to AZD1222 COVID-19 vaccine. Assay used: immunoSEQ multiplex PCR; TCRdb lists only in-frame clones, some missing. Of 70,000 to 100,000 clones in the sample, roughly 92% are singletons; the top ten hold roughly 3.1%. The material was peripheral blood, obtained 28 days after the second AZD1222 dose. These TCRs come from an adult who received the AZD1222 COVID-19 vaccine.

Within the sample, this clone is medium-sized. Here the CDR3 reads CASSPPILGDNEQFF. CDR3 coding DNA: TGTGCCAGCAGCCCGCCCATCCTGGGGGACAATGAGCAGTTCTTC. J is TRBJ2-1 and V is TRBV4-2, with D possibly being TRBD1 or TRBD2 (5 bases each). Germline V gene lookup returns CDR1 LGHNA and CDR2 YNFKEQ. Deletions cut 4 bases from V and 5 bases from J, with 15 bases between. There are 15 residues in the CDR3.

V and J are TRBV5-4 and TRBJ1-6, with unresolved D. The CDR3 runs to 16 residues. Per germline, CDR1 SGHNT and CDR2 YYREEE (reference sequence). Trimming left V 3 bases short and J 5 bases short, with 15 bases between. CDR3 in DNA: TGTGCCAGCAGCTCGATCCGGGCACGGGATAATTCACCCCTCCACTTT. Amino acids: CASSSIRARDNSPLHF.

V gene TRBV4-1 combines with J gene TRBJ2-2; TRBD1 is a possible D gene (6 bases). Germline loops: CDR1 MGHRA, CDR2 YSYEKL. This CDR3 comprises 14 residues. Trimming cost V 4 bases and J 5 bases, with 11 bases left between them. The CDR3 protein is CASSLNRDTGELFF. CDR3 nucleotides: TGCGCCAGCAGCCTTAACAGGGATACCGGGGAGCTGTTTTTT.

The chain carries TRBV7-7 and TRBJ2-2; TRBD1 aligns across 12 bases. CDR3 length: 17 amino acids. Trimming cost V 5 bases and J 6 bases; bases outside gene matches: 10. Germline CDR1 and CDR2: SSHAT and FNYEAQ (reference sequence). The DNA of the CDR3 is TGTGCCAGCAGCGCGCGGTTGGGACAGGGGGCTCCCGGGGAGCTGTTTTTT. Protein product: CASSARLGQGAPGELFF.

This clone was found once. The rearrangement links TRBV6-5 to TRBJ1-4, with 9 nucleotides matching TRBD1. The CDR3 consists of 15 residues. Germline CDR1 reads MNHEY; CDR2 reads SVGAGI. The trim removed 6 bases at V and 8 bases at J, leaving 10 bases unmatched. CDR3 residues: CASRVDGTGSEKLFF. CDR3 bases: TGTGCCAGCAGGGTAGACGGGACAGGGAGCGAAAAACTGTTTTTT.

This clone was observed a single time. V usage is TRBV6-5 and J usage is TRBJ2-7; the D gene is possibly TRBD2 (5 bases). The CDR3 has 14 residues. Germline V gene lookup returns CDR1 MNHEY and CDR2 SVGAGI. The germline V and J ends were trimmed by 0 bases and 7 bases, with 13 bases remaining between them. The CDR3 nucleotides read TGTGCCAGCAGTTACTCCCGGCGGCCGGGGGAGCAGTACTTC. Amino acid sequence: CASSYSRRPGEQYF.

This clone was recorded only once. V gene TRBV2 combines with J gene TRBJ1-1; D gene ambiguous. Trimming stripped 7 bases from V and 4 bases from J, with 13 bases between. Germline lookup yields CDR1 SNHLY and CDR2 FYNNEI. This CDR3 is 13 amino acids long. The CDR3 loop reads CASIREPLTEAFF. The CDR3 region has the DNA TGTGCCAGCATCCGGGAACCGCTCACTGAAGCTTTCTTT.

The chain joins TRBV28 to TRBJ1-2; D is unclear. Germline V gene lookup returns CDR1 MDHEN and CDR2 SYDVKM. V was shortened by 6 bases and J by 4 bases, with 21 bases between the two germline ends. The CDR3 sequence is 16 residues long. CDR3 DNA: TGTGCCAGCAGCCGGGGAGCCGATCCAAACCTCTATGGCTACACCTTC. Amino acid sequence: CASSRGADPNLYGYTF.

The V and J genes are TRBV6-6 and TRBJ2-1; D uncertain. Germline lookup yields CDR1 MNHNY and CDR2 SVGAGI (reference sequence). The CDR3 is made up of 13 amino acids. The V end was cut by 0 bases, the J end by 8 bases, with 8 bases between. CDR3: CASSYSDGDEQFF. The CDR3 nucleotides read TGTGCCAGCAGTTACTCGGATGGCGATGAGCAGTTCTTC.

The chain links TRBV6-1 to TRBJ2-2; 7 positions agree with TRBD2. The CDR3 runs to 17 residues. The V gene's germline CDR1 is MNHNS and CDR2 SASEGT. V dropped 1 base and J dropped 6; count of bases not matched to a gene: 11. The CDR3 DNA is TGTGCCAGCAGTGAAGTTCGGGTCCTGGGGGGGGCCGGGGAGCTGTTTTTT. Protein sequence: CASSEVRVLGGAGELFF.

The V gene is TRBV2, the J gene TRBJ2-2; 8 nucleotides align to TRBD1. This CDR3 is 15 amino acids long. Germline V CDR1 and CDR2: SNHLY, FYNNEI. Trimming cost V 6 bases and J 5 bases; bases outside gene matches: 8. The CDR3 sequence is CASRLTGGNTGELFF. In nucleotides, the CDR3 is TGTGCCAGCAGATTAACAGGGGGAAATACCGGGGAGCTGTTTTTT.

The chain recombines TRBV28 with TRBJ1-2; D gene unclear. CDR1 MDHEN and CDR2 SYDVKM come from the germline V gene. The CDR3 has 13 residues. V gave up 6 bases and J gave up 0 bases, with 8 bases separating them. CDR3 nucleotide sequence: TGTGCCAGCAGGCCGAGTCCTAACTATGGCTACACCTTC. It specifies CASRPSPNYGYTF.

This rearrangement joins TRBV6-5 to TRBJ1-1; 7 nucleotides line up with TRBD1. With V trimmed by 5 bases and J by 5 bases, 5 bases remained unmatched. There are 13 residues in the CDR3. CDR1 is MNHEY, CDR2 SVGAGI, per germline. In DNA, the CDR3 is TGTGCCAGCAGTCTACAGGGGAGAACTGAAGCTTTCTTT. Translated: CASSLQGRTEAFF.

This chain links TRBV2 with TRBJ1-4; a possible D gene is TRBD1 (6 bases). The ends were cut back, 0 bases at V and 4 bases at J, with 18 bases in the middle. Germline V gene data show CDR1 as SNHLY and CDR2 as FYNNEI. The length of the CDR3 is 18 residues. The CDR3 loop reads CASSEAEAGGGLNEKLFF. The CDR3 DNA follows: TGTGCCAGCAGTGAAGCGGAGGCTGGGGGGGGGCTTAATGAAAAACTGTTTTTT.

On this clone: Other DNA sequences of this sample code for an identical CDR3. The V and J genes are TRBV2 and TRBJ1-2, with 9 bases that match TRBD1. In germline, CDR1 is SNHLY, CDR2 FYNNEI. Trimming took 5 bases from V and 3 from J; bases not matched to a gene: 4. This CDR3 is built from 14 residues. The CDR3 region has the DNA TGTGCCAGCAGTCTACAGGGGGCGGACTATGGCTACACCTTC. Amino acids: CASSLQGADYGYTF.

V is TRBV3-1 (or the pseudogene TRBV3-2) and J is TRBJ1-5, with D possibly TRBD1 on 5 matching bases. Trimming removed 1 base at V and 7 bases at J, with 11 bases between. Germline CDR1 and CDR2: LGHDT and YNNKEL (reference sequence). This CDR3 contains 14 residues. In DNA, the CDR3 is TGTGCCAGCAGCCAAGGGCAGGGAACCCAGCCCCAGCATTTT. It translates to CASSQGQGTQPQHF.